One and the same sample provided the 26 T cell receptor beta chains below, sequenced in a study of blood T cells in healthy people across ages. Next came a second PCR, run for about 6 to 11 cycles, which used a sample-barcoded 5' primer along with a J-beta primer mix. TCRdb reprocessed the 5' RACE reads via MiXCR and lists one record per CDR3 protein. The repertoire holds 800,000 to 900,000 distinct CDR3 sequences, less than 80% seen once, with 28% in the top ten. The material sequenced was blood. The origin of the receptors is a man under 40 in good health.

This clonotype was counted between two and nine times. The J gene is TRBJ2-7, the V gene TRBV6-6; D is unclear. V lost 2 bases to trimming and J lost 0 bases, with 11 bases between them. The CDR3 contains 15 residues. Germline V gene data show CDR1 as MNHNY and CDR2 as SVGAGI (reference sequence). The CDR3 sequence is CASSYDGSGSYEQYF. For the CDR3, the DNA is TGTGCCAGCAGTTACGACGGGTCTGGCTCCTACGAGCAGTACTTC.

V is TRBV10-3 and J is TRBJ2-2; D not resolved. CDR1 ENHRY and CDR2 SYGVKD come from the germline V gene. Trimming removed 7 bases at V and 0 bases at J, with 12 bases between. The CDR3 has 15 amino acids. DNA for the CDR3: TGTGCCATCACCAACGCCACTACGAACACCGGGGAGCTGTTTTTT. It encodes CAITNATTNTGELFF.

The V and J genes are TRBV29-1 and TRBJ2-7; a possible D gene is TRBD2 (5 bases). Per the germline V gene, CDR1 is SQVTM and CDR2 is ANQGSEA. This CDR3 is 15 amino acids long. Trimming removed 3 bases from V and 3 bases from J, with 18 bases in between. The DNA of the CDR3 is TGCAGCGTTGAGCACCCAAAGAGGGTGGGCTACGAGCAGTACTTC. It specifies CSVEHPKRVGYEQYF.

This clonotype was seen repeatedly, ten times or more. This chain joins TRBV12-3 or TRBV12-4 and TRBJ2-1; D may be TRBD2 (6 bases). The CDR3 consists of 12 residues. Trimming removed 5 bases at V and 7 bases at J, with 9 bases between. In DNA form, the CDR3 reads TGTGCCAGCAGTCCGGGGGTAAATGAGCAGTTCTTC. Residues: CASSPGVNEQFF.

The J gene is TRBJ2-7, the V gene TRBV6-5, with D perhaps matching TRBD1 (6 bases). The CDR3 runs 16 residues. In germline, CDR1 is MNHEY, CDR2 SVGAGI. Trimming stripped 0 bases from V and 1 base from J, with 13 bases between. CDR3 sequence: CASSYSPGTTSYEQYF. The CDR3 coding sequence is TGTGCCAGCAGTTACTCCCCTGGGACAACGTCCTACGAGCAGTACTTC.

The gene calls are TRBV12-3 or TRBV12-4 and TRBJ1-2; D gene unclear. Deletions cut 6 bases from V and 3 bases from J, with 14 bases between. The CDR3 loop spans 14 amino acids. In DNA form, the CDR3 reads TGTGCCAGCAGCTTAACCGGAGTTTACTATGGCTACACCTTC. It encodes CASSLTGVYYGYTF.

This chain uses TRBV20-1 with TRBJ2-7, with 8 bases aligning to TRBD1. The end of the DNA is better explained by TRBJ2-5, so the J call may be wrong. The CDR3 runs 13 residues. Germline lookup yields CDR1 DFQATT and CDR2 SNEGSKA (reference sequence). CDR3 loop: CSASPDRVKTQYF. Here the CDR3 DNA reads TGCAGTGCTAGCCCGGACAGGGTAAAGACCCAGTACTTC.

The V call is TRBV11-2, the J call TRBJ2-5, with D tentatively TRBD1 or TRBD2 (5 bases each). Trimming removed 0 bases at V and 2 bases at J, with 10 bases between. This CDR3 comprises 15 residues. CDR1 SGHAT and CDR2 FQNNGV come from the germline V gene. The DNA for the CDR3 is TGTGCCAGCAGCTTAGATCTGTGGGGGCAAGAGACCCAGTACTTC. It translates to CASSLDLWGQETQYF. The full variable domain, rest sourced from reference TRBV11-2 and TRBJ2-5, is EAGVAQSPRYKIIEKRQSVAFWCNPISGHATLYWYQQILGQGPKLLIQFQNNGVVDDSQLPKDRFSAERLKGVDSTLKIQPAKLEDSAVYLCASSLDLWGQETQYFGPGTRLLVL.

This clonotype has at least ten counts. The chain combines TRBV12-3 or TRBV12-4 with TRBJ2-5; TRBD1 agrees at 10 bases. V shed 1 base and J 4 bases; nucleotides not matched to a gene: 3. CDR3 length: 15 amino acids. The CDR3 bases are TGTGCCAGCAGTTTAGGGACAGGGGGTAGAGAGACCCAGTACTTC. Its translation is CASSLGTGGRETQYF.

The chain carries TRBV4-2 and TRBJ2-1, with 9 bases matching TRBD1. The CDR3 contains 14 residues. The germline CDR1 and CDR2 sequences are LGHNA and YNFKEQ. Trimming at V came to 6 bases and at J to 12 bases, leaving 12 bases not matched to a gene. The chain's CDR3 is CASSPRDRDAGQFF. The CDR3, as DNA: TGTGCCAGCAGTCCACGGGACAGGGACGCCGGGCAGTTCTTC.

The CDR3 DNA reads TGTGCCAGCAGCCAGACAGACTCGGGCTACACCTTC. Amino acid sequence: CASSQTDSGYTF. This chain connects TRBV7-2 to TRBJ1-2, with D perhaps matching TRBD1 (5 bases). This CDR3 has 12 residues. V was pared by 5 bases and J by 8 bases, with 12 bases between. CDR1 is SGHTA, CDR2 FQGNSA, per germline.

CDR3 region: CASTSGPGNSPLHF. The CDR3 bases are TGCGCCAGCACATCGGGACCAGGAAATTCACCCCTCCACTTT. The rearrangement uses TRBV5-1 and TRBJ1-6, with D perhaps matching TRBD1 (5 bases). This CDR3 has 14 amino acids. V shed 6 bases and J shed 7 bases, with 14 bases lying between them. Germline loops: CDR1 SGHRS, CDR2 YFSETQ.

The CDR3 reads CASSSDRLGYEQYF. The DNA of the CDR3 is TGTGCCAGCAGTTCGGACAGGTTGGGATACGAGCAGTACTTC. This chain links TRBV12-3 or TRBV12-4 with TRBJ2-7; TRBD1 matches at 7 bases. The CDR3 extends over 14 amino acids. The V segment lost 4 bases and the J segment 4 bases; nucleotides outside the gene matches: 7.

V usage is TRBV7-2 and J usage is TRBJ1-4, with D possibly matching TRBD1 (5 bases). Per germline, CDR1 SGHTA and CDR2 FQGNSA. The CDR3 is 15 amino acids. Trimming left V 1 base short and J 13 bases short, with 19 bases between. The CDR3 loop is CASSLVVTAEGGLFF. In nucleotides, the CDR3 is TGTGCCAGCAGCTTAGTCGTGACAGCAGAGGGTGGACTGTTTTTT.

V gene TRBV4-1 combines with J gene TRBJ2-3; possible D gene TRBD1, 6 bases. The CDR3 contains 16 residues. The ends were cut back, 0 bases at V and 3 bases at J, with 13 bases in the middle. CDR1 and CDR2 from the germline V gene are MGHRA and YSYEKL. DNA for the CDR3: TGCGCCAGCAGCCAAGACTTCGGACAGAGGACAGATACGCAGTATTTT. This encodes CASSQDFGQRTDTQYF.

J is TRBJ1-3 and V is TRBV5-1; weak D call: TRBD1 (5 bases). Deletions cut 4 bases from V and 1 base from J, with 9 bases between. From germline, CDR1 is SGHRS and CDR2 YFSETQ. The length of the CDR3 is 14 residues. The CDR3 sequence: CASSRTGSGNTIYF. For the CDR3, the DNA is TGCGCCAGCAGCAGAACAGGTTCTGGAAACACCATATATTTT. The whole variable domain, remainder taken from reference TRBV5-1 and TRBJ1-3, is KAGVTQTPRYLIKTRGQQVTLSCSPISGHRSVSWYQQTPGQGLQFLFEYFSETQRNKGNFPGRFSGRQFSNSRSEMNVSTLELGDSALYLCASSRTGSGNTIYFGEGSWLTVV.

The gene calls are TRBV28 and TRBJ2-7; D not certain. With 6 bases removed from V and 2 bases from J, the gap between germline ends came to 17 bases. The CDR3 has 15 amino acids. From germline, CDR1 is MDHEN and CDR2 SYDVKM. For the CDR3, the DNA is TGTGCCAGCAGACCCCCCGGGCGGAACCCCTACGAGCAGTACTTC. It yields the protein CASRPPGRNPYEQYF.

The chain couples TRBV12-3 or TRBV12-4 to TRBJ2-7, with D uncertain. The J call is uncertain, as TRBJ2-5 better fits the DNA end. The CDR3 length is 13 residues. In DNA form, the CDR3 reads TGTGCCAGCAGTCGACGGCCGCGGGAGACCCAGTACTTC. Translating it yields CASSRRPRETQYF.

The V and J genes are TRBV14 and TRBJ2-5; 9 bases map to TRBD1. The CDR3 runs 12 residues. Germline V CDR1 and CDR2: SGHDN, FVKESK. The V segment lost 1 base and the J segment 12 bases; nucleotides outside the gene matches: 3. CDR3 DNA sequence: TGTGCCAGCAGCCAAGGACAGGGGGGGAAGTACTTC. Translation: CASSQGQGGKYF.

This clonotype showed up many times. The chain links TRBV6-5 to TRBJ1-5, with D unresolved. The CDR3 consists of 13 residues. From germline, CDR1 is MNHEY and CDR2 SVGAGI. V was clipped by 2 bases and J by 4 bases, with 6 bases between them. This chain's CDR3 is CASSYDGNQPQHF. The CDR3 DNA sequence: TGTGCCAGCAGTTACGATGGGAATCAGCCCCAGCATTTT.

This clonotype has just a few counts. This chain connects TRBV12-3 or TRBV12-4 to TRBJ2-7, with a possible D match to TRBD1 (5 bases). This CDR3 has 15 amino acids. V was cut by 6 bases and J by 0 bases, with 15 bases left in between. As DNA, the CDR3 is TGTGCCAGCAGCGCAGGGCAGAATCCCTCCTACGAGCAGTACTTC. This sequence encodes CASSAGQNPSYEQYF.

DNA of the CDR3: TGTGCCAGCAAAACCCAGGGTAGAGATACGCAGTATTTT. Translation: CASKTQGRDTQYF. This chain links TRBV28 with TRBJ2-3; possibly TRBD1 for D (5 bases). This CDR3 is 13 amino acids long. The germline V gene encodes CDR1 MDHEN and CDR2 SYDVKM. V was clipped by 7 bases and J by 5 bases, with 13 bases between them.

This clonotype was seen at least ten times. This chain links TRBV5-1 with TRBJ2-6; D possibly corresponds to TRBD2 (6 bases). Germline V CDR1 and CDR2: SGHRS, YFSETQ. The V and J ends lost 0 bases and 4 bases respectively, with 11 bases between them. This CDR3 has 16 amino acids. The CDR3 DNA follows: TGCGCCAGCAGCTTGGAAGGAGGGCCCGGGGCCAACGTCCTGACTTTC. Its translation: CASSLEGGPGANVLTF.

CDR3 sequence: CASSYSKRAPDTQYF. CDR3 nucleotide sequence: TGTGCCAGCAGTTACTCGAAAAGGGCGCCGGATACGCAGTATTTT. The chain employs TRBV6-2 or TRBV6-3 and TRBJ2-3; D is unclear. Germline V lookup: CDR1 MNHEY, CDR2 SVGEGT. There are 15 residues in the CDR3. V lost 0 bases, J lost 6 bases, and 13 bases lay in between.

With regard to this clonotype: One end of the junction is discordant with germline, which a read error may explain. The chain is built from TRBV7-7 and TRBJ2-3; TRBD2 matches 11 bases. The CDR3 contains 14 residues. Germline CDR1 reads SSHAT; CDR2 reads FNYEAQ (reference sequence). CDR3 loop: CASSQTSGVDTQYF. The CDR3 nucleotides read TGTGCTAGCAGCCAGACTAGCGGGGTAGATACGCAGTATTTT.

The genes are TRBV27 and TRBJ1-6; no reliable D call. Germline CDR1 MNHEY, CDR2 SMNVEV (reference sequence). V lost 2 bases and J 10 bases, leaving 12 bases between the germline ends. There are 14 residues in the CDR3. The CDR3 bases are TGTGCCAGCAGTTTAACCAGGTTCGGGTCACCCCTCCACTTT. Protein: CASSLTRFGSPLHF.